The 2 T cell receptor beta chains in this list originate from one sample, sequenced in a study of blood T cell repertoires in COVID-19. This table comes from immunoSEQ multiplex PCR, and its TCRdb copy is limited to in-frame clones, with some not included. The data contain about 200,000 clones, about four fifths of them singletons. The material sequenced was peripheral blood. These receptor sequences come from a woman aged 40 to 50 with active or convalescent COVID-19.

This clone was counted a few times. V is TRBV10-3 and J is TRBJ1-1, with D possibly being TRBD1 (5 bases). The V end was cut by 6 bases, the J end by 3 bases, with 11 bases between. From germline, CDR1 is ENHRY and CDR2 SYGVKD. The CDR3 extends over 13 amino acids. CDR3 protein: CAIRDTGDTEAFF. The CDR3 DNA reads TGTGCCATCAGGGATACAGGAGACACTGAAGCTTTCTTT.

CDR3 amino acids: CASSFGPGQYYEQYF. As DNA, the CDR3 is TGTGCCAGCAGCTTTGGACCGGGACAGTACTACGAGCAGTACTTC. The chain employs TRBV11-2 and TRBJ2-7; TRBD1 matches 7 bases. This CDR3 is built from 15 residues. V gave up 3 bases and J gave up 3 bases; unmatched junction bases: 8. Germline loops: CDR1 SGHAT, CDR2 FQNNGV.